This entry describes one T cell receptor (beta chain). The junction departs from the called germline gene at one end, perhaps through a read error. The CDR3 covers 14 residues. Germline CDR1 is SQVTM and CDR2 is ANQGSEA. The sample belongs to a study of T cells in Graves' hyperthyroidism and ophthalmopathy. Study details: Peripheral blood draws took place at initial diagnosis, ahead of any treatment.

From RNA transcripts, TCR beta CDR3 regions were amplified. The HTBI set primed first-round TCR CDR3 RT-PCR. TCRdb called the multiplex PCR reads again in MiXCR, with one record for every CDR3 protein. The sample shows fewer than 250,000 distinct CDR3 sequences, about 15% of them seen only once. PBMCs were derived from roughly 10 ml fresh peripheral blood. V and J are TRBV29-1 and TRBJ2-2; 9 nucleotides line up with TRBD1. This receptor was obtained from a woman under 30 with Graves' ophthalmopathy. The sequencing sample was made of blood. CDR3 DNA: TGCGGCGTTCAACAGGGGGCGCTATCCGGGGAGCTGTTTTTT. Its translation: CGVQQGALSGELFF.